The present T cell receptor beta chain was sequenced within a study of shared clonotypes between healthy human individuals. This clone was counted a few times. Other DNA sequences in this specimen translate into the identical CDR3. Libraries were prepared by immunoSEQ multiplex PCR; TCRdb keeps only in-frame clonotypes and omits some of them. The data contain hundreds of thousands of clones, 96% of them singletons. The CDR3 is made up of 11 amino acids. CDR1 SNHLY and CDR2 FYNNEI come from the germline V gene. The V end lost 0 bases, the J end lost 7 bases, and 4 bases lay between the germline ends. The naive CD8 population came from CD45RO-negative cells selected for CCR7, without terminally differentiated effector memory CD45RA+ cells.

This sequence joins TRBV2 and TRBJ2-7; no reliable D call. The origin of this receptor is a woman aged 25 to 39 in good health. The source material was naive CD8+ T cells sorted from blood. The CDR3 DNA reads TGTGCCAGCAGTGAAGCGCGGGAGCAGTACTTC. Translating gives CASSEAREQYF.